These 30 T cell receptor beta chains were all obtained from the same sample, sequenced in a study of blood T cell repertoires in COVID-19. TCRdb's table, derived via immunoSEQ multiplex PCR, lists solely in-frame clones and lacks some. This table has some 160,000 clones, around 84% appearing once. Sequencing was done on a sample of PBMCs or T cells enriched from blood (not recorded which). The receptor source for this set is a woman aged 50 to 60 who had recovered from COVID-19.

This rearrangement joins TRBV25-1 to TRBJ2-3; D is ambiguous. The CDR3 has 15 residues. Trimming removed 2 bases from V and 2 bases from J, with 11 bases in between. The germline V gene encodes CDR1 MGHDK and CDR2 SYGVNS. As DNA, the CDR3 is TGTGCCAGCAGTGAAGAATCTAGTGTCACAGATACGCAGTATTTT. It yields the protein CASSEESSVTDTQYF. The whole variable domain, remainder taken from reference TRBV25-1 and TRBJ2-3, is EADIYQTPRYLVIGTGKKITLECSQTMGHDKMYWYQQDPGMELHLIHYSYGVNSTEKGDLSSESTVSRIRTEHFPLTLESARPSHTSQYLCASSEESSVTDTQYFGPGTRLTVL.

V and J are TRBV7-9 and TRBJ1-1; TRBD1 matches 7 bases. The CDR3 spans 13 residues. The J segment lost 11 bases and the V segment lost 5 bases, leaving 11 bases of the junction unmatched. Per the germline V gene, CDR1 is SEHNR and CDR2 is FQNEAQ (reference sequence). The CDR3 nucleotides read TGTGCCAGCAGCCCTGGGACAGCGACCCCGGCTTTCTTT. It yields the protein CASSPGTATPAFF.

The chain uses TRBV18 and TRBJ2-1, with TRBD2 identical over 10 bases. Losses at the gene ends were 3 bases for V and 6 bases for J; bases not matched to a gene: 14. Germline-derived CDR1 and CDR2 are KGHSH and LQKENI. CDR3 length equals 18 residues. CDR3: CASSPHPFGASGSNEQFF. The DNA for the CDR3 is TGTGCCAGCTCACCCCACCCGTTTGGGGCTAGCGGGAGCAATGAGCAGTTCTTC.

V gene TRBV19 combines with J gene TRBJ2-6; the match to TRBD1 covers 7 bases. CDR3 length: 17 amino acids. The germline V gene encodes CDR1 LNHDA and CDR2 SQIVND (reference sequence). V dropped 5 bases and J dropped 1; count of bases not matched to a gene: 8. CDR3 residues: CASSRDSTGSGANVLTF. The CDR3 DNA follows: TGTGCCAGTAGTCGGGACAGCACGGGTTCTGGGGCCAACGTCCTGACTTTC.

The V gene is TRBV9, the J gene TRBJ1-1, with D possibly being TRBD1 (6 bases). Germline V gives CDR1 SGDLS, CDR2 YYNGEE. Trimming left V 4 bases short and J 6 bases short, with 19 bases between. The length of the CDR3 is 15 residues. The CDR3 reads CASSPRGGAYSEAFF. The CDR3 region has the DNA TGTGCCAGCAGCCCTCGGGGGGGGGCCTACTCTGAAGCTTTCTTT.

The chain has TRBV28 and TRBJ2-7, with TRBD2 matching over 7 bases. CDR3 size: 15 residues. Germline CDR1 is MDHEN and CDR2 is SYDVKM. The CDR3 spells CATWPPGGGPHEQYF. In DNA, the CDR3 is TGTGCTACCTGGCCCCCCGGGGGAGGGCCTCACGAGCAGTACTTC.

V usage is TRBV9 and J usage is TRBJ1-1; D is unresolved. The CDR3 loop spans 14 amino acids. Deletions cut 1 base from V and 1 base from J, with 8 bases between. Germline V gene data show CDR1 as SGDLS and CDR2 as YYNGEE. CDR3 bases: TGTGCCAGCAGCGTAATACCGGGGAACACTGAAGCTTTCTTT. This codes for CASSVIPGNTEAFF.

The chain is built from TRBV5-4 and TRBJ2-7, with D unresolved. V lost 4 bases to trimming and J lost 3 bases, with 14 bases between them. Germline values: CDR1 SGHNT, CDR2 YYREEE (reference sequence). CDR3 size: 14 residues. CDR3 loop: CASSPGDRLYEQYF. The DNA for the CDR3 is TGTGCCAGCAGCCCTGGCGACCGACTCTACGAGCAGTACTTC.

The gene calls are TRBV12-3 or TRBV12-4 and TRBJ2-7, with TRBD2 as a possible D gene (5 bases). CDR3 length: 13 amino acids. Trimming pared 2 bases from V and 2 bases from J, leaving 7 bases between. This chain's CDR3 is CASSLPGTYEQYF. The CDR3 DNA is TGTGCCAGCAGTTTACCGGGGACCTACGAGCAGTACTTC.

This chain links TRBV14 with TRBJ2-2; D is unclear. The V end lost 2 bases, the J end lost 4 bases, and 14 bases lay between the germline ends. The CDR3 has 16 amino acids. CDR1 and CDR2 (germline): SGHDN, FVKESK. The CDR3 loop reads CASSQFRSTGTGELFF. DNA for the CDR3: TGTGCCAGCAGCCAATTCCGTTCGACGGGCACCGGGGAGCTGTTTTTT.

V is TRBV5-6 and J is TRBJ2-3, with 9 positions matching TRBD2. The CDR3 length is 17 residues. The trim removed 1 base at V and 3 bases at J, leaving 9 bases unmatched. Per germline, CDR1 SGHDT and CDR2 YYEEEE. The CDR3 region is CASSLISGGFLTDTQYF. CDR3 DNA sequence: TGTGCCAGCAGCTTGATAAGCGGGGGGTTCCTAACAGATACGCAGTATTTT. Full variable domain (outside the CDR3, taken from reference TRBV5-6 and TRBJ2-3): DAGVTQSPTHLIKTRGQQVTLRCSPKSGHDTVSWYQQALGQGPQFIFQYYEEEERQRGNFPDRFSGHQFPNYSSELNVNALLLGDSALYLCASSLISGGFLTDTQYFGPGTRLTVL.

This clone was seen only once. The genes are TRBV19 and TRBJ2-6, with a possible D match to TRBD2 (5 bases). The V gene's germline CDR1 is LNHDA and CDR2 SQIVND (reference sequence). Trimming shortened V by 2 bases and J by 0 bases, and 11 bases separated the two germline ends. This CDR3 contains 17 residues. The CDR3 region has the DNA TGTGCCAGTAGTATAAACAGCGGAGACTCTGGGGCCAACGTCCTGACTTTC. Protein: CASSINSGDSGANVLTF. Combining the CDR3 with reference TRBV19 and TRBJ2-6 gives the whole variable domain DGGITQSPKYLFRKEGQNVTLSCEQNLNHDAMYWYRQDPGQGLRLIYYSQIVNDFQKGDIAEGYSVSREKKESFPLTVTSAQKNPTAFYLCASSINSGDSGANVLTFGAGSRLTVL.

The rearrangement uses TRBV3-1 (or the pseudogene TRBV3-2) and TRBJ2-3; the match to TRBD2 covers 9 bases. The CDR3 runs to 16 residues. V gave up 9 bases and J gave up 2 bases; unmatched junction bases: 12. CDR1 is LGHDT, CDR2 YNNKEL, per germline (reference sequence). The CDR3 DNA reads as TGTGCCAGACCCCCAGGGGCTAGCGGGACCACAGATACGCAGTATTTT. This translates into CARPPGASGTTDTQYF.

The gene calls are TRBV7-9 and TRBJ1-1, with a tentative D call TRBD1 (5 bases). In germline, CDR1 is SEHNR, CDR2 FQNEAQ (reference sequence). The CDR3 contains 11 residues. V was cut by 2 bases and J by 7 bases, with 5 bases left in between. The CDR3 region is CASSLQGEAFF. CDR3 sequence (DNA): TGTGCCAGCAGCTTACAGGGTGAAGCTTTCTTT.

This clone has only a few counts. The chain is built from TRBV5-4 and TRBJ1-6; TRBD1 matches at 11 bases. J lost 10 bases, V lost 0 bases, and 0 bases had no gene match. This CDR3 has 14 amino acids. From germline, CDR1 is SGHNT and CDR2 YYREEE (reference sequence). As DNA, the CDR3 is TGTGCCAGCAGCTTGGGGACAGGGGGCTCACCCCTCCACTTT. Amino acid sequence: CASSLGTGGSPLHF.

The chain combines TRBV10-3 with TRBJ1-2; 11 bases match TRBD1. Germline-derived CDR1 and CDR2 are ENHRY and SYGVKD. This CDR3 has 14 amino acids. V dropped 4 bases and J dropped 7; count of bases not matched to a gene: 5. CDR3 in DNA: TGTGCCATCAGTGCAGGACAGGGGGCTAGTGGCTACACCTTC. Its protein is CAISAGQGASGYTF.

The genes are TRBV6-5 and TRBJ1-6; a weak D match, TRBD1 (6 bases). The V gene's germline CDR1 is MNHEY and CDR2 SVGAGI. The V and J ends lost 6 bases and 7 bases respectively, with 13 bases between them. This CDR3 has 14 amino acids. The CDR3 here is CASRQGIPNSPLHF. In DNA, the CDR3 is TGTGCCAGCAGGCAGGGGATCCCAAATTCACCCCTCCACTTT.

V and J are TRBV18 and TRBJ1-5, with no clear D. This CDR3 contains 15 residues. V was clipped by 2 bases and J by 1 base, with 9 bases between them. The germline V gene has CDR1 KGHSH and CDR2 LQKENI. CDR3 nucleotides: TGTGCCAGCTCACCAAAAGAGGGCAGCAATCAGCCCCAGCATTTT. It specifies CASSPKEGSNQPQHF. Filled out from reference TRBV18 and TRBJ1-5, the complete variable domain reads NAGVMQNPRHLVRRRGQEARLRCSPMKGHSHVYWYRQLPEEGLKFMVYLQKENIIDESGMPKERFSAEFPKEGPSILRIQQVVRGDSAAYFCASSPKEGSNQPQHFGDGTRLSIL.

V and J are TRBV2 and TRBJ2-1; D may be TRBD2 (5 bases). Trimming took 4 bases from V and 3 from J, leaving 10 bases between them. In germline, CDR1 is SNHLY, CDR2 FYNNEI. This CDR3 contains 14 residues. The CDR3 loop is CASSVGRDYNEQFF. As DNA, the CDR3 is TGTGCCAGCAGTGTGGGTCGGGACTACAATGAGCAGTTCTTC.

The gene calls are TRBV4-3 and TRBJ1-5; D unresolved. There are 13 residues in the CDR3. Germline V gene lookup returns CDR1 LGHNA and CDR2 YSLEER. V lost 3 bases to trimming and J lost 9 bases, with 12 bases between them. The CDR3 here is CASSQGGDRPQHF. The CDR3 region has the DNA TGCGCCAGCAGCCAGGGAGGCGATAGGCCCCAGCATTTT.

CDR3 sequence (DNA): TGTGCCAGCAGTTTCCAAAACACTGAAGCTTTCTTT. It yields the protein CASSFQNTEAFF. The rearrangement uses TRBV12-3 or TRBV12-4 and TRBJ1-1; no definite D call. The CDR3 has 12 residues. V lost 3 bases, J lost 2 bases, and 4 bases lay in between.

The CDR3 reads CASSLAAGGPTDTQYF. In nucleotides, the CDR3 is TGTGCCAGCAGCTTAGCGGCGGGAGGGCCCACAGATACGCAGTATTTT. V is TRBV7-8 and J is TRBJ2-3; 9 bases line up with TRBD2. From germline, CDR1 is SGHVS and CDR2 FQNEAQ. The V gene end was trimmed by 0 bases and the J gene end by 2 bases; junction bases not matched to a gene: 3. The CDR3 consists of 16 residues.

The rearrangement uses TRBV5-1 and TRBJ2-7, with a weak D call TRBD2 (6 bases). CDR3 length: 14 residues. Germline-derived CDR1 and CDR2 are SGHRS and YFSETQ. With 4 bases removed from V and 4 bases from J, the gap between germline ends came to 15 bases. This CDR3 reads CASSRTTGGYEQYF. CDR3 DNA: TGCGCCAGCAGCCGGACCACAGGAGGGTACGAGCAGTACTTC.

The rearrangement links TRBV7-9 to TRBJ2-2; D may be TRBD1 (6 bases). Trimming stripped 4 bases from V and 0 bases from J, with 15 bases between. CDR1 SEHNR and CDR2 FQNEAQ come from the germline V gene (reference sequence). The CDR3 spans 17 residues. CDR3 sequence (DNA): TGTGCCAGCAGCTCCCCCATCAGGGGCCCGAACACCGGGGAGCTGTTTTTT. Residues: CASSSPIRGPNTGELFF. Complete variable domain (other parts from reference TRBV7-9 and TRBJ2-2): DTGVSQNPRHKITKRGQNVTFRCDPISEHNRLYWYRQTLGQGPEFLTYFQNEAQLEKSRLLSDRFSAERPKGSFSTLEIQRTEQGDSAMYLCASSSPIRGPNTGELFFGEGSRLTVL.

This clone was seen a few times. The chain recombines TRBV4-2 with TRBJ1-4; D gene ambiguous. The CDR3 spans 15 residues. Trimming cost V 0 bases and J 4 bases, with 9 bases left between them. Germline V gene sequence: CDR1 LGHNA, CDR2 YNFKEQ. As DNA, the CDR3 is TGTGCCAGCAGCCAAGAAGGGAGGGTTAATGAAAAACTGTTTTTT. This sequence encodes CASSQEGRVNEKLFF.

This clone was counted ten times or more. This chain connects TRBV6-2 or TRBV6-3 to TRBJ1-1, with a possible D match to TRBD1 (6 bases). The length of the CDR3 is 14 residues. With 5 bases removed from V and 1 base from J, the gap between germline ends came to 11 bases. Germline lookup yields CDR1 MNHEY and CDR2 SVGEGT. Here the CDR3 DNA reads TGTGCCAGCAGTCAATACAGGGCGAACACTGAAGCTTTCTTT. Its protein product is CASSQYRANTEAFF.

V is TRBV6-5 and J is TRBJ2-7; 7 bases match TRBD1. V gave up 6 bases and J gave up 7 bases; unmatched junction bases: 12. The germline CDR1 and CDR2 sequences are MNHEY and SVGAGI. The CDR3 runs 14 residues. In DNA, the CDR3 is TGTGCCAGCAGCCGAAGGACAGGCTCGGGTGAGCAGTACTTC. Its translation is CASSRRTGSGEQYF.

The chain links TRBV9 to TRBJ2-3; 9 bases align to TRBD1. In germline, CDR1 is SGDLS, CDR2 YYNGEE. The ends lost 0 bases at V and 4 bases at J; junction bases unmatched: 9. CDR3 length equals 17 residues. CDR3 residues: CASSVGRPGQGSDTQYF. The CDR3 DNA is TGTGCCAGCAGCGTAGGTCGACCGGGACAGGGATCAGATACGCAGTATTTT.

The genes are TRBV6-5 and TRBJ1-6; D uncertain. The germline V and J ends were trimmed by 3 bases and 6 bases, with 12 bases remaining between them. This CDR3 spans 15 amino acids. CDR1 and CDR2 from the germline V gene are MNHEY and SVGAGI. The CDR3 nucleotides read TGTGCCAGCAGTTATTGGGTTGAGGGTAATTCACCCCTCCACTTT. Its protein is CASSYWVEGNSPLHF.

The V gene is TRBV4-3, the J gene TRBJ2-3; tentatively, D is TRBD1 (6 bases). CDR1 and CDR2 (germline): LGHNA, YSLEER. Between the trimmed V and J ends, which lost 4 bases and 2 bases, there was a span of 16 bases. The CDR3 totals 16 residues. The CDR3 is CASSRARDTFTDTQYF. In DNA form, the CDR3 reads TGCGCCAGCAGCCGAGCCAGGGACACCTTCACAGATACGCAGTATTTT.